The rows below give T cell receptor beta chains drawn from one sample of a study of a mutant IDH1 vaccine in newly diagnosed glioma. These receptors are not linked to any known antigen. Sequencing was performed with immunoSEQ multiplex PCR; in TCRdb, only in-frame clones are kept and a portion is missing. Of approximately 41,000 clones in the sample, about four fifths were seen once. Sequencing used PBMCs, obtained from a glioma patient whose treatment included an IDH1 peptide vaccine. The receptors were sampled from a woman aged 40 to 50 with glioma. Some clones in this sample may be carry-over from other donors' samples. CDR3s include the opening cysteine and the closing phenylalanine or tryptophan. Each record gives: CDR3 DNA, CDR3 protein, clone size, V gene, CDR3 length, J gene, D gene. The D gene is left open where the match is weak. Expanded clones get a size class; other rows say once, few or many, or leave the size out.

cdr3_nt: TGTGCCAGTACCCCGACAGGGGGAAATTCACCCCTCCACTTT; cdr3_aa: CASTPTGGNSPLHF; clone_size: NA; v_call: TRBV19; cdr3_length: 14; j_call: TRBJ1-6; d_call: TRBD1
cdr3_nt: TGTGCCAGCAGCGACTCATGGGCCTACGAGCAGTACTTC; cdr3_aa: CASSDSWAYEQYF; clone_size: NA; v_call: TRBV14; cdr3_length: 13; j_call: TRBJ2-7; d_call: NA
cdr3_nt: TGCGCCAGCAGCCAAGATAGTAACAGTGCCTACGAGCAGTACTTC; cdr3_aa: CASSQDSNSAYEQYF; clone_size: once; v_call: TRBV4-3; cdr3_length: 15; j_call: TRBJ2-7; d_call: NA
cdr3_nt: TGTGCCAGCAGCCAAGGGGGGACCTTCTACGAGCAGTACTTC; cdr3_aa: CASSQGGTFYEQYF; clone_size: NA; v_call: TRBV7-9; cdr3_length: 14; j_call: TRBJ2-7; d_call: NA
cdr3_nt: TGTGCCAGCACCCTTGCCCGCGAGCAGTACTTC; cdr3_aa: CASTLAREQYF; clone_size: NA; v_call: TRBV28; cdr3_length: 11; j_call: TRBJ2-7; d_call: NA
cdr3_nt: TGTGCCAGCAGCTTGGAAGGGATCAACAGGGCATCGGGTTCACCCCTCCACTTT; cdr3_aa: CASSLEGINRASGSPLHF; clone_size: NA; v_call: TRBV5-6; cdr3_length: 18; j_call: TRBJ1-6; d_call: NA
cdr3_nt: TGTGCCAGCAGCTTAAGGGGGCAGGGTATTTACGAGCAGTACTTC; cdr3_aa: CASSLRGQGIYEQYF; clone_size: NA; v_call: TRBV7-6; cdr3_length: 15; j_call: TRBJ2-7; d_call: TRBD1
cdr3_nt: TGCGCCAGCAGCCAGAACCCCGAAGCCCTACCTTATAGCAATCAGCCCCAGCATTTT; cdr3_aa: CASSQNPEALPYSNQPQHF; clone_size: NA; v_call: TRBV4-1; cdr3_length: 19; j_call: TRBJ1-5; d_call: NA
cdr3_nt: TGTGCCAGCAGCTTAGGGCAGGGGGGAGCGGGGGACAATGAGCAGTTCTTC; cdr3_aa: CASSLGQGGAGDNEQFF; clone_size: NA; v_call: TRBV7-6; cdr3_length: 17; j_call: TRBJ2-1; d_call: NA
cdr3_nt: TGTGCCAGCAGTCCTACAGGGGGCGTCGGCTATGGCTACACCTTC; cdr3_aa: CASSPTGGVGYGYTF; clone_size: once; v_call: TRBV14; cdr3_length: 15; j_call: TRBJ1-2; d_call: TRBD1
cdr3_nt: TGTGCCATCAGGGTGACAGGGGGCAGGACTGAAGCTTTCTTT; cdr3_aa: CAIRVTGGRTEAFF; clone_size: few; v_call: TRBV10-3; cdr3_length: 14; j_call: TRBJ1-1; d_call: TRBD1
cdr3_nt: TGTGCCAGCTCCGCCGACGTTAATCAGCCCCAGCATTTT; cdr3_aa: CASSADVNQPQHF; clone_size: NA; v_call: TRBV6-4; cdr3_length: 13; j_call: TRBJ1-5; d_call: NA
cdr3_nt: TGTGCCAGCAGCCAAGATAGGGGGGTTCAAGAGACCCAGTACTTC; cdr3_aa: CASSQDRGVQETQYF; clone_size: NA; v_call: TRBV4-2; cdr3_length: 15; j_call: TRBJ2-5; d_call: NA
cdr3_nt: TGTGCCAGCAGCCACGCACGGGAGCAGTTCTTC; cdr3_aa: CASSHAREQFF; clone_size: once; v_call: TRBV4-2; cdr3_length: 11; j_call: TRBJ2-1; d_call: NA
cdr3_nt: TGTGCCAGCAGCGTGGGACAGGCGTCCTATAATTCACCCCTCCACTTT; cdr3_aa: CASSVGQASYNSPLHF; clone_size: NA; v_call: TRBV9; cdr3_length: 16; j_call: TRBJ1-6; d_call: TRBD1
cdr3_nt: TGCAGCGTCATCGACGGGAGCACAGATACGCAGTATTTT; cdr3_aa: CSVIDGSTDTQYF; clone_size: few; v_call: TRBV29-1; cdr3_length: 13; j_call: TRBJ2-3; d_call: NA
cdr3_nt: TGTGCCCGGCGGGGAAGCTCTGGGGCCAACGTCCTGACTTTC; cdr3_aa: CARRGSSGANVLTF; clone_size: NA; v_call: TRBV30; cdr3_length: 14; j_call: TRBJ2-6; d_call: NA
cdr3_nt: TGTGCCAGCAGCATTCGGACAGGGCCAGAGACCCAGTACTTC; cdr3_aa: CASSIRTGPETQYF; clone_size: NA; v_call: TRBV4-2; cdr3_length: 14; j_call: TRBJ2-5; d_call: TRBD1
cdr3_nt: TGTGCCACCAGCAGAGGGCTATTTGGCGAGCAGTACTTC; cdr3_aa: CATSRGLFGEQYF; clone_size: NA; v_call: TRBV15; cdr3_length: 13; j_call: TRBJ2-7; d_call: NA
cdr3_nt: TGCAGCGTCGTCGGGACATCCGATACGCAGTATTTT; cdr3_aa: CSVVGTSDTQYF; clone_size: NA; v_call: TRBV29-1; cdr3_length: 12; j_call: TRBJ2-3; d_call: NA
cdr3_nt: TGTGCCACCAGCATGGGACAGGATAGCAATCAGCCCCAGCATTTT; cdr3_aa: CATSMGQDSNQPQHF; clone_size: once; v_call: TRBV15; cdr3_length: 15; j_call: TRBJ1-5; d_call: TRBD1
cdr3_nt: TGTGCCAGCAGCCAAGACGGGACAGGATTTCGGTTT; cdr3_aa: CASSQDGTGFRF; clone_size: NA; v_call: TRBV11-3; cdr3_length: 12; j_call: TRBJ1-1; d_call: TRBD1
cdr3_nt: TGCGCCAGCAGCCCCAGACAGCAGCAGGCCGAGCAGTACTTC; cdr3_aa: CASSPRQQQAEQYF; clone_size: NA; v_call: TRBV5-1; cdr3_length: 14; j_call: TRBJ2-7; d_call: NA
cdr3_nt: TGTGCCAGCGGTAGGGCACAGCCATTGAGTGGAAACACCATATATTTT; cdr3_aa: CASGRAQPLSGNTIYF; clone_size: NA; v_call: TRBV7-2; cdr3_length: 16; j_call: TRBJ1-3; d_call: NA
cdr3_nt: TGCAGCGCCCGGACAGGGCTTTATGAGCCCCAGCATTTT; cdr3_aa: CSARTGLYEPQHF; clone_size: NA; v_call: TRBV29-1; cdr3_length: 13; j_call: TRBJ1-5; d_call: TRBD1
cdr3_nt: TGTGCCAGCAACTACCCAAACACCGGGGAGCTGTTTTTT; cdr3_aa: CASNYPNTGELFF; clone_size: NA; v_call: TRBV2; cdr3_length: 13; j_call: TRBJ2-2; d_call: NA
cdr3_nt: TGTGCCAGTAGTTGGCGGGGGGTTGGGTACGAGCAGTACTTC; cdr3_aa: CASSWRGVGYEQYF; clone_size: few; v_call: TRBV19; cdr3_length: 14; j_call: TRBJ2-7; d_call: TRBD2
cdr3_nt: TGTGCCAGCAGTTTCTTCGCTGGCACTGAAGCTTTCTTT; cdr3_aa: CASSFFAGTEAFF; clone_size: medium-sized; v_call: TRBV27; cdr3_length: 13; j_call: TRBJ1-1; d_call: NA